Listed below are T cell receptor beta chains from one sample, sequenced in a study of graft-versus-host responses after intestinal transplantation. Sequencing used immunoSEQ multiplex PCR; TCRdb keeps in-frame clones, though not all of them. The table records approximately 38,000 clones, around 86% of them present only once. The sequencing used PBMCs, collected 1070 days after transplant. The receptor set was obtained from a human patient who received an intestinal transplant, so some T cells may come from the graft donor. CDR3s include the opening cysteine and the closing phenylalanine or tryptophan. A D gene is named only where the DNA matches it firmly. For some rows the clone size is stated as once, few or many, or as a class when expanded; others skip it.

TRBV28	.	14	.	TRBJ1-2	CASSLWDRTNGYTF	TGTGCCAGCAGTTTATGGGACAGAACCAATGGCTACACCTTC
TRBV7-9	few	15	TRBD1	TRBJ1-6	CASSLRQGVNSPLHF	TGTGCCAGCAGCCTTCGACAGGGAGTGAATTCACCCCTCCACTTT
TRBV2	.	13	TRBD1	TRBJ2-7	CASRQGFDYEQYF	TGTGCCAGCAGACAGGGGTTCGACTATGAGCAGTACTTC
TRBV27	.	17	TRBD2	TRBJ2-7	CASSPRGLAGSHYEQYF	TGTGCCAGCAGTCCACGAGGGTTAGCGGGATCACACTACGAGCAGTACTTC
TRBV7-8	.	16	TRBD2	TRBJ2-3	CASSLVGTSGRYTQYF	TGTGCCAGCAGCTTAGTAGGGACTAGCGGGAGATATACGCAGTATTTT
TRBV7-9	.	14	TRBD1	TRBJ2-3	CASSGTGGADTQYF	TGTGCCAGCAGCGGGACAGGGGGGGCAGATACGCAGTATTTT
TRBV19	.	13	.	TRBJ2-7	CASSIDETREQYF	TGTGCCAGTAGTATAGATGAGACGAGAGAGCAGTACTTC
TRBV5-5	.	19	.	TRBJ2-4	CASSFRPSDNEGAKNIQYF	TGTGCCAGCAGCTTCCGGCCGTCGGACAACGAGGGGGCCAAAAACATTCAGTACTTC
TRBV2	.	14	TRBD1	TRBJ1-2	CASRGAGGNYGYTF	TGTGCCAGCAGAGGGGCAGGGGGGAACTATGGCTACACCTTC
TRBV5-5	.	14	TRBD2	TRBJ2-7	CASSLGLAPYEQYF	TGTGCCAGCAGCTTGGGACTAGCGCCCTACGAGCAGTACTTC
TRBV6-5	.	14	.	TRBJ2-5	CASSYRGYGETQYF	TGTGCCAGCAGTTACCGGGGGTATGGGGAGACCCAGTACTTC
TRBV18	.	15	TRBD1	TRBJ2-7	CASSPGAQGTYEQYF	TGTGCCAGCTCACCAGGAGCACAGGGGACCTACGAGCAGTACTTC
TRBV11-2	.	16	TRBD2	TRBJ2-5	CASSLTSGSNQETQYF	TGTGCCAGCAGCCTCACTAGCGGGAGCAACCAAGAGACCCAGTACTTC
TRBV11-2	.	14	TRBD1	TRBJ2-7	CASSLGTGGREQYF	TGTGCCAGCAGCTTAGGGACAGGGGGGAGGGAGCAGTACTTC
TRBV9	.	15	.	TRBJ2-2	CASSPGTSLNGELFF	TGTGCCAGCAGCCCCGGGACCAGTCTTAACGGGGAGCTGTTTTTT
TRBV30	.	14	.	TRBJ2-5	CAWSGMGYSETQYF	TGTGCCTGGAGTGGCATGGGTTATTCGGAGACCCAGTACTTC
TRBV6-1	.	15	TRBD2	TRBJ2-5	CASSVTSGGAETQYF	TGTGCCAGCAGTGTCACTAGCGGGGGGGCCGAGACCCAGTACTTC
TRBV18	.	15	.	TRBJ1-5	CASSPENGFNQPQHF	TGTGCCAGCTCACCCGAAAACGGGTTCAATCAGCCCCAGCATTTT
TRBV7-6	.	14	.	TRBJ1-4	CASSLGVGDEKLFF	TGTGCCAGCAGCTTAGGGGTCGGGGATGAAAAACTGTTTTTT
TRBV6-4	few	14	.	TRBJ2-2	CASSEGTGTGELFF	TGTGCCAGCAGTGAAGGAACAGGGACCGGGGAGCTGTTTTTT
TRBV18	.	15	.	TRBJ1-6	CASSPLGAVNSPLHF	TGTGCCAGCTCACCACTGGGGGCCGTGAATTCACCCCTCCACTTT
TRBV7-9	.	15	TRBD1	TRBJ1-5	CASSSQDRGHQPQHF	TGTGCCAGCAGCTCACAGGACAGGGGGCATCAGCCCCAGCATTTT
TRBV6-5	.	16	.	TRBJ2-7	CASSYSPAEISYEQYF	TGTGCCAGCAGTTACTCGCCGGCAGAGATCTCCTACGAGCAGTACTTC
TRBV7-9	.	16	.	TRBJ1-4	CASSFGGRGPLEKLFF	TGTGCCAGCAGCTTCGGGGGGCGCGGGCCCCTTGAAAAACTGTTTTTT
TRBV4-1	.	14	.	TRBJ1-1	CASSLLEGSTEAFF	TGCGCCAGCAGCCTCCTGGAGGGGAGCACTGAAGCTTTCTTT
TRBV10-3	.	13	.	TRBJ2-7	CAIRGHNYDEQYF	TGTGCCATCCGGGGACACAACTACGACGAGCAGTACTTC
TRBV15	.	15	TRBD1	TRBJ2-7	CATSPGQGTLYEQYF	TGTGCCACCAGTCCCGGACAGGGGACCCTCTACGAGCAGTACTTC
TRBV2	.	14	.	TRBJ2-1	CASGRSPELHEQFF	TGTGCCAGCGGGCGTTCCCCGGAACTCCATGAGCAGTTCTTC
TRBV2	.	14	.	TRBJ2-5	CASSDQGLQETQYF	TGTGCCAGCAGTGACCAGGGGCTCCAAGAGACCCAGTACTTC
TRBV28	.	16	.	TRBJ1-1	CASRPGASFVNTEAFF	TGTGCCAGCCGCCCGGGGGCATCCTTCGTGAACACTGAAGCTTTCTTT
TRBV7-2	.	15	.	TRBJ1-4	CASSLVTDTNEKLFF	TGTGCCAGCAGCTTAGTGACAGACACCAATGAAAAACTGTTTTTT
TRBV7-9	once	16	.	TRBJ2-1	CASSELAGEGVNEQFF	TGTGCCAGCAGCGAACTAGCAGGGGAGGGGGTCAATGAGCAGTTCTTC
TRBV6-5	.	13	.	TRBJ2-7	CASSGHGRDEQYF	TGTGCCAGCAGTGGACACGGTAGGGACGAGCAGTACTTC
TRBV6-6	once	14	.	TRBJ2-7	CASSLPRDNYEQYF	TGTGCCAGCAGTTTACCCCGGGACAACTACGAGCAGTACTTC
TRBV5-4	once	15	.	TRBJ1-5	CASSVGGAYNQPQHF	TGTGCCAGCAGCGTGGGGGGGGCCTACAATCAGCCCCAGCATTTT
TRBV14	.	15	.	TRBJ2-3	CASSQDFGGADTQYF	TGTGCCAGCAGCCAAGATTTTGGGGGCGCAGATACGCAGTATTTT
TRBV2	.	15	.	TRBJ1-5	CASSEGGPGSQPQHF	TGTGCCAGCAGTGAAGGGGGGCCAGGTAGTCAGCCCCAGCATTTT
TRBV11-2	once	13	.	TRBJ1-4	CASSPGFNEKLFF	TGTGCCAGCAGCCCAGGGTTCAATGAAAAACTGTTTTTT
TRBV11-2	.	14	TRBD2	TRBJ2-2	CASSSVAGAGELFF	TGTGCCAGCAGCTCAGTAGCGGGGGCTGGGGAGCTGTTTTTT
TRBV28	.	13	.	TRBJ1-2	CASSLGGARGYTF	TGTGCCAGCAGTTTAGGGGGGGCACGGGGCTACACCTTC
TRBV6-6	.	15	.	TRBJ2-2	CASTASGGNTGELFF	TGTGCCAGCACCGCCTCCGGTGGGAACACCGGGGAGCTGTTTTTT
TRBV6-1	.	14	.	TRBJ2-2	CASSGARSAGELFF	TGTGCCAGCAGTGGCGCTCGCTCGGCGGGGGAGCTGTTTTTT
TRBV15	.	14	TRBD1	TRBJ1-4	CATTGGLTNEKLFF	TGTGCCACCACAGGGGGCCTGACTAATGAAAAACTGTTTTTT
TRBV5-4	.	13	.	TRBJ2-2	CASSFRVSGELFF	TGTGCCAGCAGCTTTCGGGTTTCCGGGGAGCTGTTTTTT
TRBV28	.	13	.	TRBJ1-1	CASSKYGDTEAFF	TGTGCCAGCAGTAAATATGGTGACACTGAAGCTTTCTTT
TRBV28	.	14	.	TRBJ1-2	CASQDGPSNYGYTF	TGTGCCAGTCAGGACGGACCATCTAACTATGGCTACACCTTC
TRBV11-1	.	14	.	TRBJ2-7	CASTRWGGAYEQYF	TGTGCCAGCACCCGGTGGGGTGGCGCCTACGAGCAGTACTTC
TRBV6-1	few	15	.	TRBJ2-1	CASSELTGSGNEQFF	TGTGCCAGCAGTGAGTTGACAGGTTCAGGAAATGAGCAGTTCTTC
TRBV30	.	13	.	TRBJ2-2	CAWSSTEAGELFF	TGTGCCTGGAGCTCGACTGAAGCCGGGGAGCTGTTTTTT
TRBV30	.	12	.	TRBJ1-2	CAWSVADYGYTF	TGTGCCTGGAGTGTGGCCGACTATGGCTACACCTTC
TRBV19	once	13	TRBD1	TRBJ2-1	CASKGQGVGEQFF	TGTGCCAGTAAGGGACAGGGGGTGGGTGAGCAGTTCTTC
TRBV9	.	15	.	TRBJ2-3	CASSVGGGYTDTQYF	TGTGCCAGCAGCGTAGGAGGCGGTTACACAGATACGCAGTATTTT